These 7 T cell receptor beta chains were sequenced from one sample in a study of T-cell reconstitution after alpha-beta-depleted transplantation in children. The authors prepared the TCRbeta library with unique molecular identifiers. Each CDR3 protein gets one entry after TCRdb re-called the PCR reads with MiXCR. The table has 800,000 to 1,000,000 distinct CDR3 sequences, less than 30% seen once; the top ten hold about 28%. Specimen: PBMCs, mostly from graft donor cells, collected 360 days after TCRalphabeta/CD19-depleted stem cell transplant. These receptors were collected from a boy under three years old who had a stem cell transplant for SCID, so the T cells may come from the graft donor.

The V call is TRBV12-3 or TRBV12-4, the J call TRBJ2-5; 15 bases are shared with TRBD2. V lost 6 bases to trimming and J lost 13 bases; unmatched junction nucleotides: 6. CDR3 length: 13 amino acids. The chain's CDR3 is CASSSGLAGGRYF. CDR3 coding DNA: TGTGCCAGCAGCTCGGGACTAGCGGGGGGCCGGTACTTC.

The chain employs TRBV12-1 and TRBJ2-7; the table names TRBD1, a call not compared with the DNA. TRBV12-1 is a pseudogene locus. The CDR3 is 17 residues long. The CDR3 loop reads CASSFRQGSLIRGEQYF. CDR3 in DNA: TGTGCCAGCAGCTTTAGACAGGGTTCTTTAATACGGGGCGAGCAGTACTTC.

This chain uses TRBV4-1 with TRBJ2-2; 7 bases line up with TRBD1. This CDR3 has 15 residues. The trim removed 3 bases at V and 4 bases at J, leaving 5 bases unmatched. Germline values: CDR1 MGHRA, CDR2 YSYEKL. The CDR3 bases are TGCGCCAGCAGCCACACGGACAGGTCCACCGGGGAGCTGTTTTTT. It codes for CASSHTDRSTGELFF.

This clonotype was detected a few times. The chain recombines TRBV6-5 with TRBJ1-3, with D possibly being TRBD1 (5 bases). The germline gives CDR1 MNHEY, CDR2 SVGAGI. CDR3 length: 14 residues. Trimming pared 4 bases from V and 4 bases from J, leaving 11 bases between. The CDR3 nucleotides are TGTGCCAGCAGTTTGACAGCGCTCGGAAACACCATATATTTT. This gives the protein CASSLTALGNTIYF.

The V and J genes are TRBV28 and TRBJ2-7, with D possibly being TRBD2 (6 bases). V was shortened by 5 bases and J by 2 bases, with 16 bases between the two germline ends. The CDR3 totals 15 residues. Germline lookup yields CDR1 MDHEN and CDR2 SYDVKM. For the CDR3, the DNA is TGTGCCAGCAGTAATGGGGGGACGGCAGCCTACGAGCAGTACTTC. Translated: CASSNGGTAAYEQYF.

Many counts were recorded for this clonotype. Relative to the germline gene, one junction end is altered; a read error may explain this. The V gene is TRBV5-1, the J gene TRBJ2-5; D might be TRBD1 (5 bases). Germline-derived CDR1 and CDR2 are SGHRS and YFSETQ. The CDR3 has 12 amino acids. CDR3 sequence: CASSLGEETQYF. As DNA, the CDR3 is TGTGCCAGCAGTTTAGGGGAAGAGACCCAGTACTTC.

This chain joins TRBV20-1 and TRBJ2-6, with D possibly being TRBD1 (5 bases). The CDR3 extends over 15 amino acids. V shed 3 bases and J shed 0 bases, with 9 bases lying between them. Germline values: CDR1 DFQATT, CDR2 SNEGSKA (reference sequence). The DNA of the CDR3 is TGCAGTGCTAGGGGGCCAGGCTCTGGGGCCAACGTCCTGACTTTC. Protein product: CSARGPGSGANVLTF.